One sample yielded the 8 T cell receptor beta chains listed below, sequenced in a study of blood T cell repertoires in COVID-19 (TCRdb year 2020). The library was made by the immunoSEQ multiplex PCR assay. As stored in TCRdb, this immuneACCESS dataset retains in-frame rearrangements with V and J assigned. A fraction of the clones does not appear; measured against another copy, unresolved V genes explain less than half of the discrepancy, and the remainder lacks a known reason. This sample holds 140,000 or so clones; around 89% were observed only once. About 10% of the sample comes from the top ten. The sequencing sample was made of peripheral blood. The origin of the receptors is a woman older than 75 with acute or convalescent COVID-19.

This chain connects TRBV28 to TRBJ2-3, with TRBD2 matching 10 bases. V was clipped by 2 bases and J by 6 bases; unmatched bases: 11. Germline V gives CDR1 MDHEN, CDR2 SYDVKM. CDR3 length: 17 residues. This CDR3 is CASSLGGLAGGLDTQYF. The DNA of the CDR3 is TGTGCCAGCAGTTTAGGAGGGTTAGCGGGGGGCCTGGATACGCAGTATTTT.

This rearrangement joins TRBV11-1 to TRBJ1-1, with TRBD1 matching 8 bases. The CDR3 spans 14 residues. The germline V gene has CDR1 SGHAT and CDR2 FQDESV (reference sequence). With 3 bases clipped from V and 3 bases from J, the junction kept 3 bases outside the gene matches. The DNA for the CDR3 is TGTGCCAGCAGCTTGGACAGGGAGGACACTGAAGCTTTCTTT. As protein: CASSLDREDTEAFF. The full variable domain, rest sourced from reference TRBV11-1 and TRBJ1-1, is EAEVAQSPRYKITEKSQAVAFWCDPISGHATLYWYRQILGQGPELLVQFQDESVVDDSQLPKDRFSAERLKGVDSTLKIQPAELGDSAMYLCASSLDREDTEAFFGQGTRLTVV.

The chain carries TRBV7-9 and TRBJ2-6, with D perhaps TRBD1 (5 bases). V was shortened by 5 bases and J by 0 bases, with 17 bases between the two germline ends. The CDR3 length is 18 residues. CDR1 SEHNR and CDR2 FQNEAQ come from the germline V gene (reference sequence). The CDR3 DNA follows: TGTGCCAGCAGCCCTCAGGGCGGACGGCTCTCTGGGGCCAACGTCCTGACTTTC. Translating it yields CASSPQGGRLSGANVLTF.

This chain links TRBV5-6 with TRBJ1-1, with D possibly matching TRBD1 (5 bases). The CDR3 is 14 amino acids. V was cut by 7 bases and J by 0 bases, with 13 bases left in between. CDR1 and CDR2 (germline): SGHDT, YYEEEE. CDR3: CASELAGMNTEAFF. The CDR3, as DNA: TGTGCCAGCGAGCTTGCAGGGATGAACACTGAAGCTTTCTTT.

There are a few counts of this clone. The rearrangement links TRBV2 to TRBJ1-1; a possible D gene is TRBD1 (5 bases). The germline CDR1 and CDR2 sequences are SNHLY and FYNNEI. This CDR3 contains 14 residues. With 6 bases removed from V and 3 bases from J, the gap between germline ends came to 14 bases. CDR3 amino acids: CASSLVRAYTEAFF. In DNA, the CDR3 is TGTGCCAGCAGCCTTGTCAGGGCTTACACTGAAGCTTTCTTT.

The J gene is TRBJ1-4, the V gene TRBV4-2; D not resolved. With 0 bases removed from V and 6 bases from J, the gap between germline ends came to 11 bases. This CDR3 has 15 amino acids. Per the germline V gene, CDR1 is LGHNA and CDR2 is YNFKEQ. The CDR3 sequence is CASSQDPRSDEKLFF. DNA of the CDR3: TGTGCCAGCAGCCAAGATCCTCGGTCTGATGAAAAACTGTTTTTT.

This clone was seen once. The genes are TRBV5-1 and TRBJ1-5; D is perhaps TRBD1 (6 bases). From germline, CDR1 is SGHRS and CDR2 YFSETQ. The CDR3 extends over 16 amino acids. V lost 0 bases, J lost 0 bases, and 10 bases lay in between. CDR3 sequence reads: CASSLDGTHSNQPQHF. CDR3 DNA: TGCGCCAGCAGCTTGGATGGGACACATAGCAATCAGCCCCAGCATTTT.

The rearrangement links TRBV29-1 to TRBJ1-4, with 10 bases aligning to TRBD1. This CDR3 region has 13 residues. Germline assignment: CDR1 SQVTM and CDR2 ANQGSEA. J lost 8 bases, V lost 6 bases, and 6 bases had no gene match. The CDR3 region is CSVQGQGREKLFF. The CDR3 coding sequence is TGCAGCGTCCAGGGACAGGGGAGGGAAAAACTGTTTTTT.